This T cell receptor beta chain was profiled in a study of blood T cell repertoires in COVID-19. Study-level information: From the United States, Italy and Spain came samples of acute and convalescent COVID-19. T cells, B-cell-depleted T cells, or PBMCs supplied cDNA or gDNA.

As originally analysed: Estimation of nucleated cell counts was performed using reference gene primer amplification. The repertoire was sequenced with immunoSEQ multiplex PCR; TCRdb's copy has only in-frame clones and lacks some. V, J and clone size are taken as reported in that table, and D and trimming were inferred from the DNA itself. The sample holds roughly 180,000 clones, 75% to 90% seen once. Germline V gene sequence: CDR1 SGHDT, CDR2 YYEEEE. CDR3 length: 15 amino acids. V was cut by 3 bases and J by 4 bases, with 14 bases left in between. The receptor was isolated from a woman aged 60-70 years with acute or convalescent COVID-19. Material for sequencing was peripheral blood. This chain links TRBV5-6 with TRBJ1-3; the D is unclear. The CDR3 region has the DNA TGTGCCAGCAGCTCTCCAGACTCGGCGGGAAACACCATATATTTT. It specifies CASSSPDSAGNTIYF.